The rows below give T cell receptor beta chains drawn from one sample of a study of identical twins. TCRdb re-called the 5' RACE reads through MiXCR, storing one row per CDR3 protein. The sample lists roughly 570,000 distinct CDR3 sequences, 9.6% occurring once. The same specimen was also included in a second study, on yellow fever vaccine responses in identical twins.

Sequenced material: PBMCs. The receptors originated from a woman under 30 in good health. CDR3s include the opening cysteine and the closing phenylalanine or tryptophan. Fields, in order: J gene, D gene, V gene, clone size, CDR3 DNA, CDR3 protein. D genes are given only for firm matches. Rows may omit the clone size; those that give it use once, few, many or a size class.

TRBJ2-7 TRBD1 TRBV7-2 - TGTGCCAGCAGCCAACCCTTCGGACAGGCCTCCTACGAGCAGTACTTC CASSQPFGQASYEQYF
TRBJ2-7 - TRBV30 few TGTGCCTTACTCCCCAGGGGGGGATACGAGCAGTACTTC CALLPRGGYEQYF
TRBJ2-3 TRBD2 TRBV5-1 many TGCGCCAGCAGCCTAGACCGACTAGCGTGCACAGATACGCAGTATTTT CASSLDRLACTDTQYF
TRBJ2-3 - TRBV7-9 few TGTGCCAGCAGCCCCTACGACGGAGCCAACACAGATACGCAGTATTTT CASSPYDGANTDTQYF
TRBJ2-2 - TRBV12-3/TRBV12-4 - TGTGCCAGCATCCCCGCGCCGGGCCTCAGGGCTAGCACCGGGGAGCTGTTTTTT CASIPAPGLRASTGELFF
TRBJ2-3 - TRBV29-1 - TGCAGCGTTGAGGGAAACGGCACAGATACGCAGTATTTT CSVEGNGTDTQYF
TRBJ2-6 TRBD1 TRBV7-8 - TGTGCCAGCAGCACCCGGACAGGCACTGGGGCCAACGTCCTGACTTTC CASSTRTGTGANVLTF
TRBJ2-4 TRBD1 TRBV5-1 many TGCGCCAGCAGCTCTGGACAGGGCGAGAACATTCAGTACTTC CASSSGQGENIQYF
TRBJ1-1 - TRBV6-5 many TGTGCCAGCAGTTTCCAGGGGTTATCGAACACTGAAGCTTTCTTT CASSFQGLSNTEAFF
TRBJ2-7 - TRBV16 few TGTGCCAGCAGCCAATGGGACGTCGGGGGCTACGAGCAGTACTTC CASSQWDVGGYEQYF
TRBJ2-3 TRBD2 TRBV4-1 many TGCGCCAGCAGCCAAGATTCTGGGACTAGCGGGGGCCGGCCGCAGTATTTT CASSQDSGTSGGRPQYF
TRBJ2-7 - TRBV20-1 few TGCAGTGCCCAAGGACTCGAACATGGGGGCGAGCAGTACTTC CSAQGLEHGGEQYF
TRBJ2-1 TRBD2 TRBV20-1 - TGCAGTGCTAGCCCAACTAGCGGGAGATACAATGAGCAGTTCTTC CSASPTSGRYNEQFF
TRBJ2-7 TRBD2 TRBV10-3 few TGTGCCACCCTGGGGCCAGCGGGAGGCTCGCTTATCTACGAGCAGTACTTC CATLGPAGGSLIYEQYF
TRBJ2-2 - TRBV27 - TGTGCCAGCAGTTTATATGGCACCGGGGAGCTGTTTTTT CASSLYGTGELFF
TRBJ2-5 TRBD2 TRBV7-2 - TGTGCCAGCAGCTTAGAAGGACTAGCGGGGGGAAAGACCCAGTACTTC CASSLEGLAGGKTQYF
TRBJ1-5 - TRBV3-1 few TGTGCCAGCAGCCGAGGGGTGGGGACCATCAATCAGCCCCAGCATTTT CASSRGVGTINQPQHF
TRBJ2-1 TRBD2 TRBV9 few TGTGCCAGCAGCGACAGAGGAGGAGGGCTAGCGGCTACCAATGAGCAGTTCTTC CASSDRGGGLAATNEQFF
TRBJ1-1 - TRBV4-2 many TGTGCCAGCAGCCAAGTGCGGGGGAACACTGAAGCTTTCTTT CASSQVRGNTEAFF
TRBJ2-1 TRBD2 TRBV5-1 many TGCGCCAGCAGCTTACCGGGACTAGCTACCTACAATGAGCAGTTCTTC CASSLPGLATYNEQFF
TRBJ2-1 - TRBV9 - TGTGCCAGCAGCGTAAAACTAACCCCGCCCAATGAGCAGTTCTTC CASSVKLTPPNEQFF
TRBJ2-2 - TRBV11-2 few TGTGCCAGCAGCTTAGGACCTCCCCCCGGGGAGCTGTTTTTT CASSLGPPPGELFF
TRBJ2-2 - TRBV19 - TGTGCCAGTAGTCCCACCCCCGCGAACACCGGGGAGCTGTTTTTT CASSPTPANTGELFF